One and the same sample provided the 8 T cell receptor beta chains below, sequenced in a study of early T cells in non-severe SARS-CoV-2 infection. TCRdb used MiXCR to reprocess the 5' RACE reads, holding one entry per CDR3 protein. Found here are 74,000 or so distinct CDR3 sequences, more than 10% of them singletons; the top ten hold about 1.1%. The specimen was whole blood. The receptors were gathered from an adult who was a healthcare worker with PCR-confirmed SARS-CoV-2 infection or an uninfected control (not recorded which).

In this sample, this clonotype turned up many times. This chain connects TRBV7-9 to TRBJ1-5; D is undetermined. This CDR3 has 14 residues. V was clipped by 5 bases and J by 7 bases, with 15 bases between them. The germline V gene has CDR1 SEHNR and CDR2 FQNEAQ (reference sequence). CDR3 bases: TGTGCCAGCAGCCCCGTGGCGGACGTACAGCCCCAGCATTTT. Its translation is CASSPVADVQPQHF. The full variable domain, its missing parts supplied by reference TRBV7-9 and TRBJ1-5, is DTGVSQNPRHKITKRGQNVTFRCDPISEHNRLYWYRQTLGQGPEFLTYFQNEAQLEKSRLLSDRFSAERPKGSFSTLEIQRTEQGDSAMYLCASSPVADVQPQHFGDGTRLSIL.

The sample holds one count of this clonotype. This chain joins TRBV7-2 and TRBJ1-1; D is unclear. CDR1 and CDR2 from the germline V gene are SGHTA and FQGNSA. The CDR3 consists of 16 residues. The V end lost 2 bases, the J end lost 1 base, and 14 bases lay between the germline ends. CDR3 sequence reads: CASSLFVLRQNTEAFF. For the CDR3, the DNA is TGTGCCAGCAGCTTATTTGTGCTACGGCAGAACACTGAAGCTTTCTTT.

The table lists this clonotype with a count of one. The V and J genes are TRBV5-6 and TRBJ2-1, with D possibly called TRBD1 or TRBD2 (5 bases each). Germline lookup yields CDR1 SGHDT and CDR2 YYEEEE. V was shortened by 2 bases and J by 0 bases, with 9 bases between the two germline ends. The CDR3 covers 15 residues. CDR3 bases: TGTGCCAGCAGCTTTTGGGGGAGCTCCTACAATGAGCAGTTCTTC. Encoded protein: CASSFWGSSYNEQFF. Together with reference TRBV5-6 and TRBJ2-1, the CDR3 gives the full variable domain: DAGVTQSPTHLIKTRGQQVTLRCSPKSGHDTVSWYQQALGQGPQFIFQYYEEEERQRGNFPDRFSGHQFPNYSSELNVNALLLGDSALYLCASSFWGSSYNEQFFGPGTRLTVL.

This CDR3 reads CASSAYRDQPQHF. The CDR3 DNA reads TGTGCCAGCAGTGCGTATCGGGATCAGCCCCAGCATTTT. The V gene is TRBV6-1, the J gene TRBJ1-5; no clear D gene. This CDR3 has 13 amino acids. Germline CDR1 reads MNHNS; CDR2 reads SASEGT. Trimming took off 4 bases at V and 5 bases at J, with 9 bases between the two ends.

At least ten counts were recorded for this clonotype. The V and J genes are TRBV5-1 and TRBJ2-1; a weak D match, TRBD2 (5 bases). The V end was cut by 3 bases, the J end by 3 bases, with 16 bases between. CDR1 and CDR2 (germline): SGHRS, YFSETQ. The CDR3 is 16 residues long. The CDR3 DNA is TGCGCCAGCAGCTCGAGGAGGTGGCACCTCTACAATGAGCAGTTCTTC. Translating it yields CASSSRRWHLYNEQFF. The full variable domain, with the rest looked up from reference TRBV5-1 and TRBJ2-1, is KAGVTQTPRYLIKTRGQQVTLSCSPISGHRSVSWYQQTPGQGLQFLFEYFSETQRNKGNFPGRFSGRQFSNSRSEMNVSTLELGDSALYLCASSSRRWHLYNEQFFGPGTRLTVL.

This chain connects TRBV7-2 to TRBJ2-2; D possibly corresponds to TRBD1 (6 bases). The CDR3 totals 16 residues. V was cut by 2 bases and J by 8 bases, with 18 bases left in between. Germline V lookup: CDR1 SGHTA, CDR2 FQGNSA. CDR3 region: CASSLHGTQRRGELFF. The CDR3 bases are TGTGCCAGCAGCTTACACGGGACACAACGGCGGGGGGAGCTGTTTTTT.

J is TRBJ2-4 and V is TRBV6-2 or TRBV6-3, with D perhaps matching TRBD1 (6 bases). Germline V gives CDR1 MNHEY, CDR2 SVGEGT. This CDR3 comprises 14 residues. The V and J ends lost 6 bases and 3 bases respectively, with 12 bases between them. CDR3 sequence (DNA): TGTGCCAGCAGCACAGGACAGATCAAAAACATTCAGTACTTC. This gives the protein CASSTGQIKNIQYF.

This chain's CDR3 is CAISESTANEGIPYEAFF. In DNA, the CDR3 is TGTGCCATCAGTGAGTCGACGGCTAATGAGGGGATCCCTTATGAAGCTTTCTTT. The gene calls are TRBV10-3 and TRBJ1-1; D is possibly TRBD1 (5 bases). V was clipped by 0 bases and J by 7 bases, with 24 bases between them. CDR3 length: 18 residues. Germline CDR1 is ENHRY and CDR2 is SYGVKD.